This TCR beta chain was documented in a study of blood T cell repertoires in COVID-19. Study summary: Samples taken during acute and convalescent COVID-19 were collected in the United States, Italy and Spain. The analysed material was cDNA or gDNA that came from T cells, B-cell-depleted T cells, or PBMCs.

CDR3 size: 17 residues. Per germline, CDR1 SGDLS and CDR2 YYNGEE. V was clipped by 0 bases and J by 2 bases, with 12 bases between them. Per the study methods: For nucleated cells, counts were estimated from reference gene primer amplification. Data came from immunoSEQ multiplex PCR; TCRdb stores just in-frame clones and leaves some out. D and trimming come from the DNA, and the V and J calls and clone size come from that table. The sample shows 55,000 to 65,000 clones, over 70% of them seen only once. Input material: peripheral blood. The clonotype originates from a man in his 60s with acute or convalescent COVID-19. The rearrangement uses TRBV9 and TRBJ1-6; weak D call: TRBD1 (5 bases). This CDR3 reads CASSVDGGVTYNSPLHF. CDR3 DNA: TGTGCCAGCAGCGTAGACGGAGGGGTTACCTATAATTCACCCCTCCACTTT.